This T cell receptor (beta chain) was found in a study of blood T cells in healthy people across ages. Germline CDR1 and CDR2: SGHTA and FQGNSA. The CDR3 has 16 residues. Every sample had a minimum of 6.5 million PBMCs isolated. Study-level points and caveats: Higher diversity and more naive CD4+ cells were features of long-lived donors, compared to aged donors.

Primers used in a second PCR of about 6 to 11 cycles were a sample-barcoded 5' primer and a J-beta primer mix. TCRdb processed the 5' RACE reads anew with MiXCR; each CDR3 protein has one entry. The sample has about 1.7 million distinct CDR3 sequences; under 30% are singletons. To note about this clonotype: As yet, its antigen is unknown. A much bigger clone sits one base away, suggesting this may be a read error.

The sample taken for sequencing was blood. The chain couples TRBV7-2 to TRBJ2-6; D is uncertain. This TCR derives from a woman between 25 and 40 years old in good health. CDR3 residues: CAGSLVRWPGANVLTF. The DNA for the CDR3 is TGTGCCGGCAGCTTAGTTAGGTGGCCTGGGGCCAACGTCCTGACTTTC. The whole variable domain, remainder taken from reference TRBV7-2 and TRBJ2-6, is GAGVSQSPSNKVTEKGKDVELRCDPISGHTALYWYRQSLGQGLEFLIYFQGNSAPDKSGLPSDRFSAERTGGSVSTLTIQRTQQEDSAVYLCAGSLVRWPGANVLTFGAGSRLTVL.